Below are 19 T cell receptor beta chains sequenced from a single sample in a study of T cell responses to AZD1222 COVID-19 vaccine. Assay: immunoSEQ multiplex PCR; the TCRdb copy retains only in-frame clones and omits some. The sample contains some 100,000 clones, 87% of which appear only once. The source material was peripheral blood, sampled on day 0 of MenACWY control vaccination. These receptors were obtained from an adult in good health.

The CDR3 DNA follows: TGTGCCAGCAGTGCGGGACTAGGAGAGACCCAGTACTTC. It is translated as CASSAGLGETQYF. The chain is built from TRBV6-4 and TRBJ2-5; 8 positions match TRBD2. J was trimmed by 4 bases and V by 4 bases; bases with no gene match: 2. CDR3 length: 13 residues. The V gene's germline CDR1 is MRHNA and CDR2 SNTAGT.

Here the CDR3 DNA reads TGTGCCTACACTAGCAGGGGGGCCGGGGAGCTGTTTTTT. Translated: CAYTSRGAGELFF. The J gene is TRBJ2-2, the V gene TRBV30; TRBD1 might be the D (7 bases). The ends were cut back, 7 bases at V and 6 bases at J, with 15 bases in the middle. This CDR3 is 13 amino acids long. Germline loops: CDR1 GTSNPN, CDR2 SVGIG (reference sequence).

The rearrangement links TRBV5-4 to TRBJ2-1; 13 positions match TRBD2. Trimming removed 3 bases from V and 6 bases from J; junction bases left unmatched: 9. Germline V CDR1 and CDR2: SGHNT, YYREEE (reference sequence). The CDR3 runs to 17 residues. CDR3 coding DNA: TGTGCCAGCAGCTCCGGTGCCCGGACTAGCGGGAGCAATGAGCAGTTCTTC. The encoded protein is CASSSGARTSGSNEQFF.

The rearrangement joins TRBV7-2 to TRBJ2-7; D is unclear. V shed 0 bases and J shed 4 bases, with 7 bases lying between them. The CDR3 totals 13 residues. The germline V gene encodes CDR1 SGHTA and CDR2 FQGNSA. The CDR3 here is CASSLALGYEQYF. The CDR3 nucleotides are TGTGCCAGCAGCTTAGCGTTGGGTTACGAGCAGTACTTC.

This chain connects TRBV3-1 (or the pseudogene TRBV3-2) to TRBJ1-2, with D perhaps matching TRBD1 (5 bases). The CDR3 consists of 16 residues. Germline V gene sequence: CDR1 LGHDT, CDR2 YNNKEL (reference sequence). Trimming removed 4 bases from V and 8 bases from J, with 23 bases in between. This chain's CDR3 is CASSPLTLRGSYGYTF. CDR3 nucleotide sequence: TGTGCCAGCAGCCCTTTAACCTTGAGGGGTTCTTACGGCTACACCTTC.

There are a few counts of this clone. The chain joins TRBV7-8 to TRBJ1-3; D is possibly TRBD1 (5 bases). Germline V gene lookup returns CDR1 SGHVS and CDR2 FQNEAQ. V lost 2 bases and J 7 bases, leaving 9 bases between the germline ends. CDR3 length equals 13 residues. The CDR3 DNA reads as TGTGCCAGCAGCTTAACCAGGGCTAACACCATATATTTT. It is translated as CASSLTRANTIYF.

The CDR3 coding sequence is TGTGCCACCAGTGATTTCCCAGCGGGAGGGTCCATTAATGAGCAGTTCTTC. This codes for CATSDFPAGGSINEQFF. V usage is TRBV24-1 and J usage is TRBJ2-1; the match to TRBD2 covers 10 bases. This CDR3 region has 17 residues. CDR1 and CDR2 (germline): KGHDR, SFDVKD. V dropped 1 base and J dropped 7; count of bases not matched to a gene: 9.

This chain connects TRBV9 to TRBJ2-7; D call uncertain. Germline CDR1 is SGDLS and CDR2 is YYNGEE. V was pared by 4 bases and J by 2 bases, with 13 bases between. This CDR3 is 14 amino acids long. DNA of the CDR3: TGTGCCAGCAGCAACGGCCCAGATGCCTACGAGCAGTACTTC. It codes for CASSNGPDAYEQYF.

In its sample, this clone was seen a few times. This chain connects TRBV5-1 to TRBJ2-5, with 9 bases aligning to TRBD1. The CDR3 is 14 amino acids. Germline-derived CDR1 and CDR2 are SGHRS and YFSETQ. Trimming at V came to 7 bases and at J to 3 bases, leaving 7 bases not matched to a gene. CDR3 sequence reads: CASLSGTGKETQYF. CDR3 DNA sequence: TGCGCCAGCCTTTCCGGGACAGGGAAAGAGACCCAGTACTTC.

The V call is TRBV11-2, the J call TRBJ1-3; 7 nucleotides line up with TRBD1. The CDR3 is 15 amino acids. The V and J ends lost 1 base and 4 bases, in that order; junction bases with no gene match: 4. Germline CDR1 is SGHAT and CDR2 is FQNNGV. CDR3 amino acids: CASSLGGTAGNTIYF. The CDR3 region has the DNA TGTGCCAGCAGCTTAGGGGGGACAGCCGGAAACACCATATATTTT.

The chain uses TRBV12-5 and TRBJ2-1; the match to TRBD2 covers 9 bases. CDR3 length equals 15 residues. The germline V gene encodes CDR1 LGHNT and CDR2 FRNRAP. Trimming at V came to 6 bases and at J to 3 bases, leaving 6 bases not matched to a gene. The DNA for the CDR3 is TGTGCTAGTGGACTCTCAGCGGGGGGCTACAATGAGCAGTTCTTC. It codes for CASGLSAGGYNEQFF.

The chain carries TRBV28 and TRBJ1-1; the D gene is possibly TRBD1 (5 bases). This CDR3 region has 14 residues. Looked up from germline, CDR1 is MDHEN and CDR2 is SYDVKM. Deletions cut 2 bases from V and 1 base from J, with 8 bases between. The CDR3 bases are TGTGCCAGCAGTTTAGACAGAAAGAACACTGAAGCTTTCTTT. It encodes CASSLDRKNTEAFF.

This chain links TRBV28 with TRBJ1-5; no clear D. Germline CDR1 is MDHEN and CDR2 is SYDVKM. V dropped 7 bases and J dropped 3 bases, with 10 bases sitting between them. This CDR3 is built from 13 residues. CDR3 in amino acids: CASISDHNQPQHF. The CDR3 DNA follows: TGTGCCAGCATATCAGATCACAATCAGCCCCAGCATTTT.

The chain links TRBV7-2 to TRBJ1-2; TRBD1 might be the D (5 bases). The V gene lost 0 bases and the J gene lost 6 bases, with 17 bases spanning the gap. Germline values: CDR1 SGHTA, CDR2 FQGNSA. This CDR3 has 16 residues. In nucleotides, the CDR3 is TGTGCCAGCAGCTTAGCGGGGCCAGGAAATGGGGATGGCTACACCTTC. Protein sequence: CASSLAGPGNGDGYTF.

This clone appeared a single time. This chain joins TRBV19 and TRBJ2-1, with 7 bases fitting TRBD2. Germline V gene lookup returns CDR1 LNHDA and CDR2 SQIVND (reference sequence). V lost 8 bases to trimming and J lost 5 bases; unmatched junction nucleotides: 12. The CDR3 has 15 residues. The CDR3 here is CASRKERGLNNEQFF. The CDR3 nucleotides are TGTGCCAGTCGGAAAGAGCGGGGACTAAACAATGAGCAGTTCTTC.

The chain employs TRBV9 and TRBJ2-3; possibly TRBD1 or TRBD2 for D (5 bases each). Germline CDR1 SGDLS, CDR2 YYNGEE. This CDR3 contains 16 residues. V lost 2 bases to trimming and J lost 2 bases, with 15 bases between them. CDR3 nucleotide sequence: TGTGCCAGCAGCGTGGGGCTAGCCTCAATCACAGATACGCAGTATTTT. Its translation: CASSVGLASITDTQYF.

This clone was seen a handful of times. The chain recombines TRBV28 with TRBJ2-5; 7 bases line up with TRBD2. The CDR3 length is 16 residues. The J segment lost 1 base and the V segment lost 6 bases, leaving 11 bases of the junction unmatched. The V gene's germline CDR1 is MDHEN and CDR2 SYDVKM. CDR3 region: CASRQTRGGGQETQYF. The CDR3 DNA follows: TGTGCCAGCAGGCAGACAAGGGGCGGGGGCCAAGAGACCCAGTACTTC.

This rearrangement joins TRBV6-2 or TRBV6-3 to TRBJ2-7, with D perhaps TRBD1 (6 bases). The CDR3 extends over 14 amino acids. V was cut by 6 bases and J by 1 base, with 13 bases left in between. Germline V gene data show CDR1 as MNHEY and CDR2 as SVGEGT. The CDR3 bases are TGTGCCAGCAGCCCCGTCAGGGGTTCCTACGAGCAGTACTTC. Amino acids: CASSPVRGSYEQYF.

This clone was observed once. This chain joins TRBV4-1 and TRBJ2-1; possible D gene TRBD1, 6 bases. V dropped 1 base and J dropped 6 bases, with 16 bases sitting between them. This CDR3 spans 16 amino acids. Germline CDR1 MGHRA, CDR2 YSYEKL. The CDR3 coding sequence is TGCGCCAGCAGCCAAGTAGGCGCGAAGGGGGTCAATGAGCAGTTCTTC. It specifies CASSQVGAKGVNEQFF.